Listed below are T cell receptor beta chains from one sample, sequenced in a study of sequential checkpoint blockade in melanoma. TCRdb's table, derived via immunoSEQ multiplex PCR, lists solely in-frame clones and lacks some. The sample contains roughly 4,000 clones, 20% to 25% of which appear only once. Source: tumor tissue (inferred from file names), taken from a patient given nivolumab and ipilimumab in sequence. The receptors here all came from a human donor with melanoma. CDR3s include the opening cysteine and the closing phenylalanine or tryptophan. D genes are given only for firm matches. Size is stated for part of the rows, as once, few or many counts, or as a class when the clone is expanded.

TRBV1	TRBJ2-2	.	.	20	TGCGCCAGCAGCCAAGATGGAACAGGGAAAGGGGGCGCGAACACCGGGGAGCTGTTTTTT	CASSQDGTGKGGANTGELFF
TRBV19	TRBJ2-2	TRBD2	few	17	TGTGCCAGTAGCCCGGGACTAGCGGGGGTGAACACCGGGGAGCTGTTTTTT	CASSPGLAGVNTGELFF
TRBV23-1	TRBJ2-3	.	many	13	TGCGCCAGCAGTCCCCGGTGGCGCGATACGCAGTATTTT	CASSPRWRDTQYF
TRBV29-1	TRBJ1-2	.	.	15	TGCAGCGTTGAAGAACCGACCGAGGACGGCTATGGCTACACCTTC	CSVEEPTEDGYGYTF
TRBV19	TRBJ2-1	TRBD2	.	11	TGTGCCAGTAGTTATAGCGGGAGACCGTTCTTC	CASSYSGRPFF
TRBV19	TRBJ2-1	TRBD1	.	15	TGTGCCAGTAGTATGGACAGGGGGCTTTTCAATGAGCAGTTCTTC	CASSMDRGLFNEQFF
TRBV11-3	TRBJ1-6	.	many	17	TGTGCCAGCAGCTCCGACTCGGGTAGCTCCTATAATTCACCCCTCCACTTT	CASSSDSGSSYNSPLHF
TRBV23-1	TRBJ2-7	TRBD2	many	16	TGCGCCAGCAGCCAATTTAGCGGGATCAATTCCTACGAGCAGTACTTC	CASSQFSGINSYEQYF
TRBV11-3	TRBJ2-7	TRBD2	many	15	TGTGCCAGCAGCAAAGGGACTAGCGGTACCTACGAGCAGTACTTC	CASSKGTSGTYEQYF
TRBV11-3	TRBJ2-1	TRBD2	.	17	TGTGCCAGCAGCTTAGGCCTGACTAGCGGGTCCTACAATGAGCAGTTCTTC	CASSLGLTSGSYNEQFF
TRBV30	TRBJ2-1	.	few	14	TGTGCCTGGAGGAACAGATACGCCTACAATGAGCAGTTCTTC	CAWRNRYAYNEQFF
TRBV19	TRBJ1-2	TRBD1	.	13	TGTGCCAGTAGGTGGGACAGCTCCTTAGGCTACACCTTC	CASRWDSSLGYTF
TRBV11-3	TRBJ2-3	TRBD2	few	15	TGTGCCAGCAGCTCGAATAGCGGGAGGGCCAAGACGCAGTATTTT	CASSSNSGRAKTQYF
TRBV19	TRBJ1-5	.	.	14	TGTGCCAGCAACCCTGCGCGTGTGGATCAGCCCCAGCATTTT	CASNPARVDQPQHF
TRBV9	TRBJ2-1	TRBD2	.	15	TGTGCCAGCAGCCCTAGCGGGAGCATCCCCAATGAGCAGTTCTTC	CASSPSGSIPNEQFF
TRBV19	TRBJ2-1	.	.	15	TGTGCCAGTAGTAAGGTGGCTGGCTCCTACAATGAGCAGTTCTTC	CASSKVAGSYNEQFF
TRBV19	TRBJ1-5	.	.	15	TGTGCCAGTAGTATTCCCGGCATCGTAGATCAGCCCCAGCATTTT	CASSIPGIVDQPQHF
TRBV6-8	TRBJ1-4	.	few	15	TGTGCCAGCAGTTATGCAGGGTTAACTAATGAAAAACTGTTTTTT	CASSYAGLTNEKLFF
TRBV19	TRBJ1-5	.	.	14	TGTGCCAGTAGTATGGGGCCGATCGATCAGCCCCAGCATTTT	CASSMGPIDQPQHF
TRBV11-3	TRBJ2-7	TRBD1	few	16	TGTGCCAGCAGCTTAGATCTGGGACAGGGATTTTACGAGCAGTACTTC	CASSLDLGQGFYEQYF
TRBV28	TRBJ1-6	.	few	14	TGTGCCAGCAGTTTGGCACAGGATAATTCACCCCTCCACTTT	CASSLAQDNSPLHF
TRBV5-1	TRBJ2-1	TRBD2	.	16	TGCGCCAGCAGCTTGGGACTAGCAAGCTCCTACAATGAGCAGTTCTTC	CASSLGLASSYNEQFF
TRBV11-3	TRBJ2-7	.	medium-sized	17	TGTGCCAGCAGCTTAAGGGGAATGGGCGGTCCTCCCCTCGAGCAGTACTTC	CASSLRGMGGPPLEQYF
TRBV6-8	TRBJ2-7	TRBD2	few	15	TGTGCCAGCAGTGACGGGCCAGCGGGAGTGAGGGAGCAGTACTTC	CASSDGPAGVREQYF
TRBV30	TRBJ2-7	TRBD2	.	17	TGTGCCTGGAGTGTGTTGACTAGCGGGAAGAAGCCCTACGAGCAGTACTTC	CAWSVLTSGKKPYEQYF
TRBV28	TRBJ2-2	.	hyperexpanded	15	TGTGCCAGCAGTTTAGGCAGGGTAGGGACCGGGGAGCTGTTTTTT	CASSLGRVGTGELFF
TRBV28	TRBJ2-7	TRBD2	few	16	TGTGCCAGCAATCCGGCGGGAGGGTCTTCTACGTACGAGCAGTACTTC	CASNPAGGSSTYEQYF
TRBV29-1	TRBJ2-5	.	.	14	TGCAGCGTTTTAATTCAGGGGAGGGAGGAGACCCAGTACTTC	CSVLIQGREETQYF
TRBV30	TRBJ2-2	.	.	13	TGTGCCTGGAGAGGACTTCTAACCGGGGAGCTGTTTTTT	CAWRGLLTGELFF
TRBV5-1	TRBJ1-2	TRBD1	.	14	TGCGCCAGCAGGGAGGAAAGGGGGCCGAAAGGCTACACCTTC	CASREERGPKGYTF
TRBV9	TRBJ2-3	.	many	14	TGTGCCAGCAGCGTAGCGGGTTTGACAGATACGCAGTATTTT	CASSVAGLTDTQYF
TRBV11-3	TRBJ1-6	.	medium-sized	14	TGTGCCAGCAGCTTGGACACCTCTAATTCACCCCTCCACTTT	CASSLDTSNSPLHF
TRBV5-1	TRBJ1-2	.	.	15	TGCGCCAGCAGCTTATCCCGCGACGTCAACTATGGCTACACCTTC	CASSLSRDVNYGYTF
TRBV10-2	TRBJ2-1	.	.	13	TGCGCCAGCACCGGGCAGATCTACAATGAGCAGTTCTTC	CASTGQIYNEQFF
TRBV28	TRBJ1-3	TRBD1	few	15	TGTGCCAGCAGTTTGCGCCGGACAGGGGGCCACACCATATATTTT	CASSLRRTGGHTIYF
TRBV15	TRBJ2-3	TRBD2	.	14	TGTGCCACCAGCAGAGTGCGACTAGCGGATACGCAGTATTTT	CATSRVRLADTQYF
TRBV11-3	TRBJ2-2	TRBD1	many	16	TGTGCCAGCAGCTTGTACGGGACAGGGTCCACCGGGGAGCTGTTTTTT	CASSLYGTGSTGELFF
TRBV9	TRBJ1-2	.	.	17	TGTGCCAGCAGCGTAGCCCCCTCCGCGGGGGCGGGGTATGGCTACACCTTC	CASSVAPSAGAGYGYTF
TRBV30	TRBJ2-1	.	.	11	TGTGCCTGGAGTGTTCTCAATGAGCAGTTCTTC	CAWSVLNEQFF
TRBV11-3	TRBJ2-7	.	medium-sized	14	TGTGCCAGCACCCCAGGAGGCGGATCCTACGAGCAGTACTTC	CASTPGGGSYEQYF